This T cell receptor beta chain came from a study of T cell clusters in autoimmune cytopenias. General study results and limits: Clustering suggested that physiological T cell clusters were missing in primary autoimmune cytopenia patients.

Each sample's input was roughly 250 ng genomic DNA, roughly 38,000 genome equivalents. The CDR3 is 17 amino acids. Germline V lookup: CDR1 PRHDT, CDR2 FYEKMQ (reference sequence). One tube held mixed TRB-A and TRB-B primer pools for touch-down PCR. TCRdb reprocessed the multiplex PCR reads, keeping one entry per CDR3 protein, no DNA. Recorded for this sample: around 7,000 distinct CDR3 sequences. In the case of this clonotype: The antigen remains undetermined.

This sample was also put to use in a study of T cell repertoires in aging, cancer and after chemotherapy.

The receptor was isolated from a human donor in good health. Sequencing was carried out using peripheral blood. This chain links TRBV13 with TRBJ2-5; the D gene TCRdb calls, TRBD1, cannot be checked with no DNA. The CDR3 protein is CATSASQGTVLQETQYF.